This is a list of T cell receptor beta chains from one sample in a study of control samples from healthy donors and cancer patients. The table came from immunoSEQ multiplex PCR; TCRdb's copy has only in-frame clones and leaves some out. The sample consists of around 30,000 clones, roughly 85% of them appearing once. The sequenced sample consisted of PBMCs. Every receptor here comes from a woman aged 60-70 years with head and neck cancer. CDR3s include the opening cysteine and the closing phenylalanine or tryptophan. The order of the fields is V gene, clone size, CDR3 protein. Clone size is given for some rows only: seen once, a few or many times, or a class if the clone is expanded.

>TRBV2|-
CASSEGATGFTEAFF
>TRBV6-5|-
CASSSGGPPVETQYF
>TRBV7-9|-
CASSLDGNEQFF
>TRBV30|-
CAWSTPRGQGARYGYTF
>TRBV5-4|-
CASSGHGGRASTDTQYF
>TRBV5-4|-
CASSSGGRGENEKLFF
>TRBV5-6|-
CASSSPKLRASTDTQYF
>TRBV12-3/TRBV12-4|few
CASGQRGQAWFF
>TRBV19|-
CASSSGRERSGELFF
>TRBV9|-
CASSSVRAGEAFF
>TRBV4-3|-
CASSQVTGNDYEQYF
>TRBV19|medium-sized
CASRAGQFYEQYF
>TRBV6-5|-
CASSYYSQNIQYF
>TRBV5-1|-
CASSRDRGTGELFF
>TRBV20-1|-
CSARAGFEQFF
>TRBV5-8|-
CASSLGQGAYGELFF
>TRBV29-1|-
CSVAPWTGSYNEQFF
>TRBV3-1/TRBV3-2|-
CASSRDRNSPLHF
>TRBV12-5|-
CASGYSGTEAFF
>TRBV5-5|-
CASSVGHGSSPLHF
>TRBV2|-
CASSADRASLF
>TRBV6-5|-
CASRDRASTDTQYF
>TRBV6-2/TRBV6-3|-
CASSRPTGPSSTDTQYF
>TRBV5-6|-
CASRLTGAGNTGELFF
>TRBV4-2|-
CASSQGTSGQETQYF
>TRBV6-5|few
CACRDEVRGYTF
>TRBV7-2|-
CASSPYPDTQYF
>TRBV4-1|-
CASSQERGGSYNEQFF